One sample yielded the 21 T cell receptor beta chains listed below, sequenced in a study of T cells in Graves' hyperthyroidism and ophthalmopathy. RNA transcripts were the template for amplifying TCR beta CDR3 regions. With the HTBI primer set, the TCR CDR3 went through a first round of RT-PCR. TCRdb called the multiplex PCR reads again in MiXCR, with one record for every CDR3 protein. The table includes hundreds of thousands of distinct CDR3 sequences, around a quarter detected once. The sample was blood. The receptors shown here come from a woman aged 25 to 39 with Graves' ophthalmopathy.

The table lists this clonotype with many counts. Here the CDR3 reads CASSQGNMNTEAFF. The DNA of the CDR3 is TGTGCCAGCAGTCAGGGCAACATGAACACTGAAGCTTTCTTT. The V gene is TRBV6-2 or TRBV6-3, the J gene TRBJ1-1, with D perhaps TRBD1 (5 bases). Germline CDR1 and CDR2: MNHEY and SVGEGT. Trimming took off 5 bases at V and 0 bases at J, with 10 bases between the two ends. CDR3 size: 14 residues.

The rearrangement joins TRBV2 to TRBJ1-2, with D uncertain. The V end was cut by 3 bases, the J end by 4 bases, with 15 bases between. CDR1 is SNHLY, CDR2 FYNNEI, per germline. The CDR3 is 15 residues long. The CDR3 region has the DNA TGTGCCAGCAGTGAGCTTCGGATGATAAGCTATGGCTACACCTTC. Protein: CASSELRMISYGYTF.

This clonotype was observed at least ten times. The V gene is TRBV12-3 or TRBV12-4, the J gene TRBJ2-7; no clear D. CDR3 length equals 11 residues. V was cut by 7 bases and J by 0 bases, with 4 bases left in between. CDR3 sequence reads: CASMVSYEQYF. The CDR3 coding sequence is TGTGCCAGCATGGTCTCCTACGAGCAGTACTTC.

On this clonotype itself: This may be a read error: a much more frequent sequence differs by one nucleotide. The genes are TRBV29-1 and TRBJ2-7, with a weak D call TRBD1 (6 bases). Germline CDR1 is SQVTM and CDR2 is ANQGSEA. CDR3 size: 13 residues. The CDR3, as DNA: TGCAGGGAATTACAGGGCATTCACTACGAGCAGTACGTC. It yields the protein CRELQGIHYEQYV.

The table lists this clonotype with many counts. The chain carries TRBV20-1 and TRBJ2-2, with 11 bases lining up with TRBD2. Germline assignment: CDR1 DFQATT and CDR2 SNEGSKA (reference sequence). V trimming: 3 bases; J trimming: 5 bases; junction bases outside the gene matches: 8. The CDR3 has 16 residues. As DNA, the CDR3 is TGCAGTGCTAGGGATAGCGGGGGGGAGTGGACCGGGGAGCTGTTTTTT. Amino acids: CSARDSGGEWTGELFF.

This clonotype was counted many times. The rearrangement joins TRBV18 to TRBJ2-5, with 7 positions matching TRBD2. From germline, CDR1 is KGHSH and CDR2 LQKENI. The CDR3 consists of 14 residues. Trimming cost V 4 bases and J 2 bases; bases outside gene matches: 4. This chain's CDR3 is CASSRTSAQETQYF. For the CDR3, the DNA is TGTGCCAGCTCACGGACTAGTGCTCAAGAGACCCAGTACTTC. Full variable domain (missing parts from reference TRBV18 and TRBJ2-5): NAGVMQNPRHLVRRRGQEARLRCSPMKGHSHVYWYRQLPEEGLKFMVYLQKENIIDESGMPKERFSAEFPKEGPSILRIQQVVRGDSAAYFCASSRTSAQETQYFGPGTRLLVL.

This clonotype was recorded a few times. The chain carries TRBV4-2 and TRBJ2-5, with 7 bases matching TRBD2. Trimming removed 2 bases from V and 5 bases from J; junction bases left unmatched: 5. The germline gives CDR1 LGHNA, CDR2 YNFKEQ. The CDR3 has 14 residues. CDR3 region: CASSQLGRDETQYF. CDR3 sequence (DNA): TGTGCCAGCAGCCAACTGGGGAGGGACGAGACCCAGTACTTC.

The rearrangement uses TRBV7-8 and TRBJ2-2; no definite D call. CDR1 is SGHVS, CDR2 FQNEAQ, per germline. V was cut by 2 bases and J by 0 bases, with 10 bases left in between. The CDR3 length is 16 residues. CDR3: CASSLQFFSNTGELFF. CDR3 in DNA: TGTGCCAGCAGCTTACAATTTTTTTCGAACACCGGGGAGCTGTTTTTT. The variable domain in full, with the rest retrieved from reference TRBV7-8 and TRBJ2-2, is GAGVSQSPRYKVAKRGQDVALRCDPISGHVSLFWYQQALGQGPEFLTYFQNEAQLDKSGLPSDRFFAERPEGSVSTLKIQRTQQEDSAVYLCASSLQFFSNTGELFFGEGSRLTVL.

This rearrangement joins TRBV19 to TRBJ2-5; 7 nucleotides align to TRBD2. V lost 3 bases to trimming and J lost 5 bases; unmatched junction nucleotides: 3. The CDR3 covers 13 residues. Per germline, CDR1 LNHDA and CDR2 SQIVND (reference sequence). The CDR3 nucleotides read TGTGCCAGTAGTATTGGACTAGTTGAGACCCAGTACTTC. It is translated as CASSIGLVETQYF.

This clonotype was seen at least ten times. The V and J genes are TRBV7-2 and TRBJ1-6; no reliable D call. There are 14 residues in the CDR3. Germline lookup yields CDR1 SGHTA and CDR2 FQGNSA. With 7 bases removed from V and 8 bases from J, the gap between germline ends came to 15 bases. CDR3 sequence: CASTPGTADSPLHF. Here the CDR3 DNA reads TGTGCCAGCACCCCGGGAACAGCTGATTCACCCCTCCACTTT.

This clonotype was seen ten or more times. The chain recombines TRBV19 with TRBJ2-5; no firm D call. The CDR3 is made up of 14 amino acids. Looked up from germline, CDR1 is LNHDA and CDR2 is SQIVND (reference sequence). V was clipped by 3 bases and J by 5 bases, with 13 bases between them. The CDR3 region is CASSILPGSETQYF. CDR3 nucleotide sequence: TGTGCCAGTAGTATCCTCCCAGGTTCGGAGACCCAGTACTTC.

This clonotype has only a few counts. The gene calls are TRBV29-1 and TRBJ2-6; D gene ambiguous. The length of the CDR3 is 14 residues. Germline V lookup: CDR1 SQVTM, CDR2 ANQGSEA. Trimming took off 5 bases at V and 1 base at J, with 9 bases between the two ends. CDR3 sequence: CSVSLGSGANVLTF. CDR3 DNA sequence: TGCAGCGTTTCTCTCGGATCTGGGGCCAACGTCCTGACTTTC.

This clonotype was observed many times. The chain employs TRBV7-2 and TRBJ1-2, with D perhaps matching TRBD1 (5 bases). The CDR3 has 14 residues. V lost 3 bases to trimming and J lost 6 bases, with 14 bases between them. Looked up from germline, CDR1 is SGHTA and CDR2 is FQGNSA. The CDR3 DNA reads as TGTGCCAGCAGCTTTTTCGACAGTAGTGATGGCTACACCTTC. It encodes CASSFFDSSDGYTF.

In this sample, this clonotype turned up many times. J is TRBJ2-5 and V is TRBV11-2; the D gene is possibly TRBD1 (7 bases). V was pared by 5 bases and J by 3 bases, with 13 bases between. The CDR3 totals 14 residues. Per germline, CDR1 SGHAT and CDR2 FQNNGV. CDR3 loop: CASSPTGEEETQYF. CDR3 coding DNA: TGTGCCAGCAGCCCTACAGGGGAGGAAGAGACCCAGTACTTC.

The chain has TRBV5-1 and TRBJ2-7; 9 nucleotides line up with TRBD2. There are 16 residues in the CDR3. Germline CDR1 SGHRS, CDR2 YFSETQ. V gave up 4 bases and J gave up 3 bases; unmatched junction bases: 11. This chain's CDR3 is CASSGTLAGKGYEQYF. The DNA of the CDR3 is TGCGCCAGCAGCGGGACGCTAGCGGGGAAGGGCTACGAGCAGTACTTC.

In this sample, this clonotype turned up many times. This sequence joins TRBV16 and TRBJ1-2; 7 positions match TRBD1. V trimming: 2 bases; J trimming: 2 bases; junction bases outside the gene matches: 5. CDR3 size: 15 residues. CDR1 KGHSY and CDR2 FQNENV come from the germline V gene. CDR3 bases: TGTGCCAGCAGCCAAGGGGGGACAGCAAACTATGGCTACACCTTC. Translated, it gives CASSQGGTANYGYTF.

This clonotype has ten or more counts. In nucleotides, the CDR3 is TGTGCCAGCAGCCAAGGGAGTAGTACTGAAGCTTTCTTT. This gives the protein CASSQGSSTEAFF. This chain joins TRBV16 and TRBJ1-1; D gene uncertain. The CDR3 is 13 amino acids. Trimming left V 2 bases short and J 5 bases short, with 9 bases between. The V gene's germline CDR1 is KGHSY and CDR2 FQNENV.

On this clonotype itself: Being one base from a much bigger clone, this may be a read error. This chain connects TRBV2 to TRBJ1-1; D is ambiguous. The CDR3 sequence is 13 residues long. Per germline, CDR1 SNHLY and CDR2 FYNNEI. CDR3 DNA: TGTGCCAGCAGTGCGGACTTTAACACTGAAGCTTGCTTT. Translation gives CASSADFNTEACF.

This clonotype showed up many times. The gene calls are TRBV6-1 and TRBJ2-5; 8 bases fit TRBD1. Germline CDR1 is MNHNS and CDR2 is SASEGT. Unmatched junction bases numbered 2, after V lost 2 bases and J lost 3 bases. CDR3 length: 14 amino acids. CDR3 loop: CASSELTGEETQYF. CDR3 nucleotide sequence: TGTGCCAGCAGTGAACTGACAGGGGAAGAGACCCAGTACTTC.

The chain uses TRBV19 and TRBJ1-1, with D possibly matching TRBD1 (6 bases). Germline-derived CDR1 and CDR2 are LNHDA and SQIVND (reference sequence). CDR3 size: 15 residues. V lost 6 bases to trimming and J lost 2 bases, with 16 bases between them. The CDR3 sequence is CASSPTGLGNTEAFF. The CDR3 nucleotides are TGTGCCAGTAGCCCAACAGGGTTGGGTAACACTGAAGCTTTCTTT.

This clonotype came up many times. The chain joins TRBV6-1 to TRBJ2-7, with 9 bases identical to TRBD1. V was pared by 8 bases and J by 4 bases, with 6 bases of the junction left unmatched. This CDR3 has 13 residues. CDR1 and CDR2 (germline): MNHNS, SASEGT. The CDR3 loop is CASRDRVEYEQYF. The CDR3 nucleotides read TGTGCCAGCCGGGACAGGGTTGAGTACGAGCAGTACTTC.